This T cell receptor (beta chain) was identified during a study of blood T cell repertoires in COVID-19. Study-wide background: Material from acute and convalescent COVID-19 was sourced from the United States, Italy and Spain. Sources were T cells, B-cell-depleted T cells, or PBMCs; the material itself was cDNA or gDNA.

This study enrolled people aged roughly 18 to 89 from under 25 US geographic areas. Membership in each cohort depended on participant-reported clinical history. Libraries were prepared by immunoSEQ multiplex PCR; TCRdb keeps only in-frame clonotypes and omits some of them. This table holds under 250,000 clones, approximately 85% found once. The CDR3 length is 13 residues. Germline values: CDR1 WSHSY, CDR2 SAAADI. Trimming stripped 2 bases from V and 6 bases from J, with 10 bases between. Sequencing was performed on PBMCs or T cells enriched from blood (not recorded which). The V gene is TRBV10-2, the J gene TRBJ1-2; tentative D call: TRBD1 (5 bases). This clonotype originated in a woman aged 50 to 60 with acute COVID-19. In DNA form, the CDR3 reads TGCGCCAGCAGTGAGGGGGCGCGTGATGGCTACACCTTC. Protein: CASSEGARDGYTF.